Below, 20 T cell receptor beta chains from the same sample are listed, as sequenced in a study of identical twins. TCRdb fed the 5' RACE reads into MiXCR, producing one record per CDR3 protein. This table holds approximately 530,000 distinct CDR3 sequences, approximately 20% found once. The sample also formed part of further work on yellow fever vaccine responses in identical twins.

The sequenced sample consisted of CD4+ T cells sorted from blood. All receptors derive from a woman between 18 and 30 years old in good health.

The sample holds a few counts of this clonotype. V is TRBV12-3 or TRBV12-4 and J is TRBJ2-5; D is unresolved. V was cut by 3 bases and J by 0 bases, with 11 bases left in between. The CDR3 is made up of 15 amino acids. The CDR3, as DNA: TGTGCCAGCAGTTTCGGTCGGCGGTACCAAGAGACCCAGTACTTC. This encodes CASSFGRRYQETQYF.

CDR3 coding DNA: TGTGCCAGCAGTGAAATGGGTACACAAGAGACCCAGTACTTC. It translates to CASSEMGTQETQYF. The rearrangement joins TRBV2 to TRBJ2-5, with D unclear. Germline V gene lookup returns CDR1 SNHLY and CDR2 FYNNEI. V was shortened by 2 bases and J by 2 bases, with 9 bases between the two germline ends. This CDR3 has 14 residues.

The sample holds a few counts of this clonotype. The rearrangement joins TRBV28 to TRBJ2-3; the match to TRBD2 covers 15 bases. The trim removed 7 bases at V and 2 bases at J, leaving 10 bases unmatched. This CDR3 spans 18 amino acids. CDR1 and CDR2 from the germline V gene are MDHEN and SYDVKM. The CDR3 sequence is CASKGLAGGGGSTDTQYF. The CDR3 DNA is TGTGCCAGCAAAGGACTAGCGGGAGGGGGGGGGTCCACAGATACGCAGTATTTT.

In its sample, this clonotype was seen a few times. The CDR3 sequence is CSARVLAGGSDTQYF. The CDR3 bases are TGCAGTGCTAGAGTTCTAGCGGGAGGGTCAGATACGCAGTATTTT. This chain connects TRBV20-1 to TRBJ2-3; TRBD2 agrees at 12 bases. Germline trimming cut 1 base from V and 4 bases from J; bases unmatched to any gene: 3. The length of the CDR3 is 15 residues. The germline CDR1 and CDR2 sequences are DFQATT and SNEGSKA (reference sequence).

The V gene is TRBV20-1, the J gene TRBJ2-5; D may match TRBD1 or TRBD2 (5 bases each). Germline V lookup: CDR1 DFQATT, CDR2 SNEGSKA (reference sequence). The CDR3 totals 15 residues. The ends were cut back, 0 bases at V and 4 bases at J, with 15 bases in the middle. The CDR3 protein is CSARDLGAGRETQYF. CDR3 nucleotides: TGCAGTGCTAGAGATCTCGGCGCAGGGAGAGAGACCCAGTACTTC.

The chain recombines TRBV5-1 with TRBJ2-1; tentative D call: TRBD1 (5 bases). Germline V gene lookup returns CDR1 SGHRS and CDR2 YFSETQ. Trimming shortened V by 5 bases and J by 7 bases, and 13 bases separated the two germline ends. This CDR3 region has 13 residues. CDR3 amino acids: CASRLGLGNEQFF. The CDR3 bases are TGCGCCAGCAGACTGGGGCTGGGGAATGAGCAGTTCTTC.

The rearrangement links TRBV7-9 to TRBJ1-4; the match to TRBD1 covers 8 bases. The V and J ends lost 2 bases and 0 bases, in that order; junction bases with no gene match: 5. Germline assignment: CDR1 SEHNR and CDR2 FQNEAQ (reference sequence). There are 17 residues in the CDR3. CDR3 sequence reads: CASSLIGQGATNEKLFF. CDR3 DNA sequence: TGTGCCAGCAGCTTAATCGGACAGGGTGCAACTAATGAAAAACTGTTTTTT.

The gene calls are TRBV19 and TRBJ1-5; 7 bases are shared with TRBD1. Germline values: CDR1 LNHDA, CDR2 SQIVND (reference sequence). The trim removed 5 bases at V and 5 bases at J, leaving 0 bases unmatched. The CDR3 extends over 12 amino acids. The CDR3, as DNA: TGTGCCAGTAGTGGACAGGATCAGCCCCAGCATTTT. Amino acid sequence: CASSGQDQPQHF.

This clonotype was counted between two and nine times. In nucleotides, the CDR3 is TGCAGTGCTGGGCGCTTTAGCGGCTACAATGAGCAGTTCTTC. Its translation is CSAGRFSGYNEQFF. The gene calls are TRBV20-1 and TRBJ2-1, with D maybe TRBD2 (6 bases). The CDR3 spans 14 residues. V gave up 5 bases and J gave up 3 bases, with 14 bases separating them. Germline CDR1 DFQATT, CDR2 SNEGSKA (reference sequence).

This clonotype was picked up a small number of times. The CDR3 loop reads CASSLSRNQETQYF. The CDR3 DNA is TGTGCCAGCAGCTTAAGTCGGAACCAAGAGACCCAGTACTTC. This chain links TRBV7-7 with TRBJ2-5; no reliable D call. Per germline, CDR1 SSHAT and CDR2 FNYEAQ (reference sequence). CDR3 length: 14 amino acids. V was pared by 2 bases and J by 0 bases, with 7 bases between.

This chain links TRBV20-1 with TRBJ2-1; 8 positions match TRBD2. Germline V gene sequence: CDR1 DFQATT, CDR2 SNEGSKA (reference sequence). This CDR3 spans 16 amino acids. Losses at the gene ends were 0 bases for V and 1 base for J; bases not matched to a gene: 5. The chain's CDR3 is CSARDRLAPSYNEQFF. The CDR3 DNA is TGCAGTGCTAGAGATCGACTAGCGCCATCCTACAATGAGCAGTTCTTC.

The chain is built from TRBV7-2 and TRBJ2-3; perhaps TRBD2 as D (6 bases). Germline-derived CDR1 and CDR2 are SGHTA and FQGNSA. This CDR3 comprises 14 residues. V gave up 5 bases and J gave up 6 bases, with 15 bases separating them. The CDR3 loop is CASSRGSRGDTQYF. CDR3 DNA sequence: TGTGCCAGCAGCAGGGGCTCGCGGGGTGATACGCAGTATTTT.

This clonotype was seen repeatedly, ten times or more. This chain joins TRBV12-3 or TRBV12-4 and TRBJ2-1; no clear D gene. The V end lost 6 bases, the J end lost 6 bases, and 9 bases lay between the germline ends. The CDR3 is 12 amino acids. For the CDR3, the DNA is TGTGCCAGCAGGCCGCCAGGCAATGAGCAGTTCTTC. It is translated as CASRPPGNEQFF.

V and J are TRBV12-3 or TRBV12-4 and TRBJ2-4; D unclear. This CDR3 region has 14 residues. Trimming pared 0 bases from V and 3 bases from J, leaving 6 bases between. The chain's CDR3 is CASSLAQGKNIQYF. In nucleotides, the CDR3 is TGTGCCAGCAGTTTAGCGCAAGGCAAAAACATTCAGTACTTC.

This clonotype was seen ten or more times. This chain connects TRBV4-2 to TRBJ1-5; tentative D call: TRBD1 (5 bases). V lost 0 bases, J lost 4 bases, and 10 bases lay in between. CDR1 LGHNA and CDR2 YNFKEQ come from the germline V gene. The CDR3 contains 15 residues. The CDR3 here is CASSQDGGGNQPQHF. In DNA form, the CDR3 reads TGTGCCAGCAGCCAAGATGGGGGGGGGAATCAGCCCCAGCATTTT.

The DNA of the CDR3 is TGTGCCAGCAGCCGGGGCCTGGTTAGCGGATTCACAGATACGCAGTATTTT. It is translated as CASSRGLVSGFTDTQYF. The chain couples TRBV3-1 to TRBJ2-3; tentative D call: TRBD2 (6 bases). This CDR3 contains 17 residues. Trimming removed 4 bases from V and 2 bases from J, with 19 bases in between. CDR1 and CDR2 (germline): LGHDT, YNNKEL (reference sequence).

This clonotype was recorded many times. This rearrangement joins TRBV7-2 to TRBJ1-2; D remains ambiguous. CDR3 size: 15 residues. The V gene lost 0 bases and the J gene lost 4 bases, with 12 bases spanning the gap. The germline V gene has CDR1 SGHTA and CDR2 FQGNSA. DNA for the CDR3: TGTGCCAGCAGCTTAGCCGGGTTGGCCTCCTATGGCTACACCTTC. It specifies CASSLAGLASYGYTF.

This clonotype was found a few times. The V and J genes are TRBV28 and TRBJ1-1; TRBD1 is a possible D gene (5 bases). V shed 7 bases and J shed 3 bases, with 15 bases lying between them. Germline values: CDR1 MDHEN, CDR2 SYDVKM. This CDR3 has 14 residues. Written as DNA, the CDR3 is TGTGCCAGCAACCGGGGGGGGACTGACACTGAAGCTTTCTTT. Protein product: CASNRGGTDTEAFF.

This clonotype was seen once. The genes are TRBV7-9 and TRBJ1-1; TRBD1 matches 7 bases. Unmatched junction bases numbered 5, after V lost 6 bases and J lost 4 bases. In germline, CDR1 is SEHNR, CDR2 FQNEAQ (reference sequence). The CDR3 sequence is 13 residues long. This chain's CDR3 is CASRSGGGTEAFF. The CDR3 DNA follows: TGTGCCAGCAGGTCAGGGGGGGGCACTGAAGCTTTCTTT.

CDR3 DNA sequence: TGTGCCAGCTCACCGGACAGCGAGGGGTTCTACGAGCAGTACTTC. The encoded protein is CASSPDSEGFYEQYF. The chain carries TRBV18 and TRBJ2-7, with D possibly matching TRBD1 (6 bases). Looked up from germline, CDR1 is KGHSH and CDR2 is LQKENI. V was pared by 3 bases and J by 3 bases, with 15 bases between. The CDR3 covers 15 residues.